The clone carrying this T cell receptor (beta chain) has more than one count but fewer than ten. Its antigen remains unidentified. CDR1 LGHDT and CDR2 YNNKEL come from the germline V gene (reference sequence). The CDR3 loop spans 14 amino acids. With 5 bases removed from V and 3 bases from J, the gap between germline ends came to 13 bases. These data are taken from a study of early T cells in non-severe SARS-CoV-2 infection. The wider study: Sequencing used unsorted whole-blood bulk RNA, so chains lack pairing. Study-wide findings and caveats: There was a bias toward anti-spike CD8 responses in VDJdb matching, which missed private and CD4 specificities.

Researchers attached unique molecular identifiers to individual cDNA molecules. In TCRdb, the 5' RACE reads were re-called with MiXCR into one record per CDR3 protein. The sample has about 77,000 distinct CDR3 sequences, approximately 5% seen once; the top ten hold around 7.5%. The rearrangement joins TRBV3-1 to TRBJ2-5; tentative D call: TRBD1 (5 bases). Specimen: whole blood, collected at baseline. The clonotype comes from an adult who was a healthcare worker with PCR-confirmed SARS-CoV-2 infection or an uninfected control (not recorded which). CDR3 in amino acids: CASSGWTSKETQYF. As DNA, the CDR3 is TGTGCCAGCAGCGGTTGGACAAGCAAAGAGACCCAGTACTTC.